Listed here are 7 T cell receptor beta chains from one sample, sequenced in a study of CD8 T cells in seronegative destructive rheumatoid arthritis. Generated by immunoSEQ multiplex PCR, the TCRdb table keeps only in-frame clones and is missing some. The sample shows 13,000 or so clones, 80% to 85% of them seen only once. The sequenced sample was CD8+ T cells from blood. The origin of the receptors is a woman in her thirties or forties with seronegative destructive rheumatoid arthritis.

The rearrangement links TRBV18 to TRBJ1-1; D uncertain. This CDR3 is built from 13 residues. Germline CDR1 KGHSH, CDR2 LQKENI. V lost 8 bases and J lost 4, with 14 bases in between. The CDR3 sequence: CASHGDWGTEAFF. The CDR3 DNA is TGTGCCAGCCACGGGGATTGGGGCACTGAAGCTTTCTTT.

The chain couples TRBV4-1 to TRBJ2-2; 9 bases line up with TRBD1. Germline V gives CDR1 MGHRA, CDR2 YSYEKL. V lost 3 bases to trimming and J lost 7 bases; unmatched junction nucleotides: 6. This CDR3 has 15 residues. The CDR3 DNA reads as TGCGCCAGCAGCCACCGACAGGGGGAGGGCGGGGAGCTGTTTTTT. This translates into CASSHRQGEGGELFF.

The chain joins TRBV10-3 to TRBJ2-7; D possibly corresponds to TRBD1 (6 bases). The CDR3 has 16 residues. Trimming pared 8 bases from V and 4 bases from J, leaving 24 bases between. Germline CDR1 reads ENHRY; CDR2 reads SYGVKD. CDR3 residues: CAILQPAGENRYEQYF. For the CDR3, the DNA is TGTGCCATCCTCCAACCTGCAGGGGAAAATCGGTACGAGCAGTACTTC.

The rearrangement uses TRBV13 and TRBJ1-5, with 8 bases identical to TRBD1. With V trimmed by 5 bases and J by 5 bases, 8 bases remained unmatched. The CDR3 has 15 amino acids. CDR1 and CDR2 from the germline V gene are PRHDT and FYEKMQ (reference sequence). DNA for the CDR3: TGTGCCAGCAGCCAATGGGCAGGGGGCCATCAGCCCCAGCATTTT. It specifies CASSQWAGGHQPQHF.

In DNA, the CDR3 is TGTGCCAGCAGTGAGATGGATGCATCATTTGACTACGAGCAGTACGTC. It yields the protein CASSEMDASFDYEQYV. The chain links TRBV2 to TRBJ2-7; unclear D gene. Trimming left V 3 bases short and J 3 bases short, with 18 bases between. CDR1 SNHLY and CDR2 FYNNEI come from the germline V gene. The length of the CDR3 is 16 residues.

With respect to this clone: The junction does not match germline at one end; this may be a read error. The genes are TRBV6-5 and TRBJ1-2; D is undetermined. Germline values: CDR1 MNHEY, CDR2 SVGAGI. The CDR3 spans 14 residues. CDR3 nucleotides: TGTGCCAGCAGTTACCTGGTCGGTTATAATCCGCCTTCCTTC. Translation gives CASSYLVGYNPPSF.

This clone came up a few times. The CDR3 sequence is CASKEKGDTDYGYTF. The DNA of the CDR3 is TGTGCCAGCAAAGAGAAGGGGGACACGGACTATGGCTACACCTTC. The rearrangement links TRBV7-9 to TRBJ1-2, with D perhaps TRBD1 (6 bases). This CDR3 is built from 15 residues. The V gene lost 7 bases and the J gene lost 3 bases, with 18 bases spanning the gap. CDR1 is SEHNR, CDR2 FQNEAQ, per germline (reference sequence).